The 3 T cell receptor beta chains presented below share a single source sample, sequenced in a study of early T cells in non-severe SARS-CoV-2 infection. TCRdb re-called the 5' RACE reads through MiXCR, storing one row per CDR3 protein. The table has 90,000 to 120,000 distinct CDR3 sequences, approximately 12% seen once; the top ten hold more than 6.5%. The specimen sequenced was whole blood. The receptor source for this set is an adult who was a healthcare worker with PCR-confirmed SARS-CoV-2 infection or an uninfected control (not recorded which).

The chain has TRBV7-9 and TRBJ1-2, with D maybe TRBD1 (5 bases). The V and J ends lost 4 bases and 4 bases respectively, with 10 bases between them. The germline gives CDR1 SEHNR, CDR2 FQNEAQ (reference sequence). The CDR3 has 13 amino acids. The chain's CDR3 is CASSSDIIYGYTF. CDR3 DNA: TGTGCCAGCAGCTCGGACATAATCTATGGCTACACCTTC.

The V call is TRBV27, the J call TRBJ2-5; possible D gene TRBD1, 6 bases. The germline V gene encodes CDR1 MNHEY and CDR2 SMNVEV (reference sequence). This CDR3 has 14 amino acids. Between the trimmed V and J ends, which lost 5 bases and 0 bases, there was a span of 10 bases. Here the CDR3 DNA reads TGTGCCAGCAGTCAACGACAGGACCAAGAGACCCAGTACTTC. Translating gives CASSQRQDQETQYF.

This clonotype has a handful of counts. The chain has TRBV28 and TRBJ2-6; 7 bases line up with TRBD1. Trimming removed 6 bases from V and 7 bases from J; junction bases left unmatched: 6. Germline loops: CDR1 MDHEN, CDR2 SYDVKM. There are 14 residues in the CDR3. CDR3 sequence (DNA): TGTGCCAGCAGCTCCAACAGGGGCGCCAACGTCCTGACTTTC. Its protein is CASSSNRGANVLTF.